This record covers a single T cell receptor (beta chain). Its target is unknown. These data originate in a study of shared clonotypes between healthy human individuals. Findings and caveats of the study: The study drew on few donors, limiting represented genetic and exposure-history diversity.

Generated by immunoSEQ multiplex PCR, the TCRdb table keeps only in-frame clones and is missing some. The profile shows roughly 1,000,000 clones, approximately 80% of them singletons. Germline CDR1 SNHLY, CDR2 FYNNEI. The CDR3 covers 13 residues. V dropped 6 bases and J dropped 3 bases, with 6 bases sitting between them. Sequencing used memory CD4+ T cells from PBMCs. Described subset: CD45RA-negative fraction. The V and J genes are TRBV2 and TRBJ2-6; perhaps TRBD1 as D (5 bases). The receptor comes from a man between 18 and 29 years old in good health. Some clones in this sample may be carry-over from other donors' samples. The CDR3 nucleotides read TGTGCCAGCAGGGGGCTTGGGGCCAACGTCCTGACTTTC. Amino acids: CASRGLGANVLTF.